The 7 T cell receptor beta chains given below trace back to one sample, sequenced in a study of blood T cell repertoires in COVID-19. Sequenced by immunoSEQ multiplex PCR; TCRdb stores in-frame clones only, minus some. The profile covers fewer than 250,000 clones, with around 79% appearing a single time and roughly 12% taken by the ten largest. Sequencing was performed on peripheral blood. The receptors come from a woman between 45 and 60 years old with acute or convalescent COVID-19.

On this clone itself: This same CDR3 is encoded by further DNA sequences in the sample. The chain uses TRBV10-1 and TRBJ2-3; TRBD2 agrees at 9 bases. The CDR3 has 14 amino acids. Germline V gene sequence: CDR1 WNHNN, CDR2 SYGVQD (reference sequence). V lost 3 bases and J lost 4; bases outside the gene matches: 2. The CDR3 region has the DNA TGCGCCAGCAGTGATGCTAGCGGGGCAGATACGCAGTATTTT. It codes for CASSDASGADTQYF.

This sequence joins TRBV11-2 and TRBJ2-2; D might be TRBD1 (5 bases). CDR3 length equals 14 residues. V lost 4 bases, J lost 6 bases, and 12 bases lay in between. Per germline, CDR1 SGHAT and CDR2 FQNNGV. The CDR3 DNA reads TGTGCCAGCAGCTCTGGAACAGGATCCGGGGAGCTGTTTTTT. Translated: CASSSGTGSGELFF.

The chain uses TRBV3-1 (or the pseudogene TRBV3-2) and TRBJ2-2; D may be TRBD1 (6 bases). This CDR3 is built from 16 residues. Germline CDR1 and CDR2: LGHDT and YNNKEL (reference sequence). Between the trimmed V and J ends, which lost 3 bases and 2 bases, there was a span of 13 bases. Here the CDR3 reads CASSHRDRPNTGELFF. CDR3 nucleotide sequence: TGTGCCAGCAGCCATCGCGACAGGCCTAACACCGGGGAGCTGTTTTTT.

The chain joins TRBV27 to TRBJ2-1; 9 positions match TRBD2. The CDR3 totals 15 residues. The germline V gene has CDR1 MNHEY and CDR2 SMNVEV (reference sequence). Unmatched junction bases numbered 6, after V lost 2 bases and J lost 7 bases. The CDR3 loop reads CASSLTPAGGNEQFF. CDR3 nucleotide sequence: TGTGCCAGCAGTTTAACTCCAGCGGGAGGAAATGAGCAGTTCTTC.

This clone has a handful of counts. The chain recombines TRBV10-3 with TRBJ1-5; D unresolved. With 1 base removed from V and 1 base from J, the gap between germline ends came to 11 bases. CDR3 length: 16 residues. The germline gives CDR1 ENHRY, CDR2 SYGVKD. The CDR3, as DNA: TGTGCCATCAGTGAGTGGGCCCCCGAGAGCAATCAGCCCCAGCATTTT. Protein: CAISEWAPESNQPQHF.

This clone showed up just once. The chain combines TRBV7-6 with TRBJ2-2; tentatively, D is TRBD1 (6 bases). Germline lookup yields CDR1 SGHVS and CDR2 FNYEAQ. The CDR3 runs to 15 residues. The V end lost 5 bases, the J end lost 4 bases, and 14 bases lay between the germline ends. The CDR3 coding sequence is TGTGCCAGCAGCCCACAGGGAATGGGCACCGGGGAGCTGTTTTTT. Protein product: CASSPQGMGTGELFF.

V and J are TRBV25-1 and TRBJ1-1, with D unclear. The ends were cut back, 2 bases at V and 3 bases at J, with 7 bases in the middle. Germline lookup yields CDR1 MGHDK and CDR2 SYGVNS. The CDR3 consists of 13 residues. CDR3 residues: CASSEGSHTEAFF. The CDR3 bases are TGTGCCAGCAGTGAAGGGAGTCACACTGAAGCTTTCTTT. The full variable domain, rest sourced from reference TRBV25-1 and TRBJ1-1, is EADIYQTPRYLVIGTGKKITLECSQTMGHDKMYWYQQDPGMELHLIHYSYGVNSTEKGDLSSESTVSRIRTEHFPLTLESARPSHTSQYLCASSEGSHTEAFFGQGTRLTVV.